The rows below give T cell receptor beta chains drawn from one sample of a study of vaccination and CD4 T cells after COVID-19. Using its own MiXCR run on the PCR reads, TCRdb lists one record per CDR3 protein. This repertoire shows a few thousand distinct CDR3 sequences, roughly a quarter found once; its top ten account for 53%. Antigens for these TCRs are unknown. Sequencing was performed on CD4+ T cells from blood, cultured in vitro, taken after SARS-CoV-2 vaccination. The receptors were sampled from a human donor who had recovered from COVID-19. Both conserved end residues are part of each CDR3. A D gene is named only where the DNA matches it firmly. Some rows mark clone size as missing; the rest say once, few, many or name a class of expanded clone.

.,TRBV29-1,.,TRBJ2-1,13,TGCAGCGTCACCGGGGGGCTGGGTCATGAGCAGTTCTTC,CSVTGGLGHEQFF
few,TRBV20-1,TRBD1,TRBJ2-7,13,TGCAGTGCTGTCGACAGGGAACCCTACGAGCAGTACTTC,CSAVDREPYEQYF
once,TRBV27,TRBD1,TRBJ2-3,16,TGTGCCAGCAGTTTAATAGGAACAGGGGGAATAGATACGCAGTATTTT,CASSLIGTGGIDTQYF
few,TRBV20-1,.,TRBJ1-2,12,TGCAGTGCCGGCGAGACCCTCCTGGGCTACACCTTC,CSAGETLLGYTF
few,TRBV7-2,TRBD2,TRBJ2-1,15,TGTGCCAGCAGCTTAGAGGCGGGGGGGCCCAATGAGCAGTTCTTC,CASSLEAGGPNEQFF
few,TRBV7-2,.,TRBJ1-2,15,TGTGCCAGCAGCCCACAGGGAGGGCTCGGTAATGGCTACACCTTC,CASSPQGGLGNGYTF
.,TRBV29-1,.,TRBJ2-7,14,TGCAGCGTCGTACTCCGGGAAGGAGGTTTCGAGCAGTACTTC,CSVVLREGGFEQYF
.,TRBV7-8,.,TRBJ1-5,15,TGTGCCAGCACCCCCCAGTGGACAAACAATCAGCCCCAGCATTTT,CASTPQWTNNQPQHF
.,TRBV4-1,.,TRBJ1-5,13,TGCGCCAGCAGCCAAGATATCGTGCGGCCCCAGCATTTT,CASSQDIVRPQHF
.,TRBV6-4,TRBD2,TRBJ2-1,15,TGTGCCAGCAGTGACTCGCGGGGGGGCTACAATGAGCAGTTCTTC,CASSDSRGGYNEQFF
medium-sized,TRBV7-9,.,TRBJ1-1,10,TGTGCCAGCACCGACACTGAAGCTTTCTTT,CASTDTEAFF
.,TRBV18,.,TRBJ2-7,14,TGTGCCAGCTCACCTCACAAGGATTCCTACGAGCAGTACTTC,CASSPHKDSYEQYF
.,TRBV10-3,.,TRBJ1-2,12,TGTGCCATCAGTCGGGGGACCTATGGCTGCACCTTC,CAISRGTYGCTF
.,TRBV5-1,.,TRBJ2-7,15,TGCGCCAGCAGCCAGAGCCTAGACTCCTTCTACGAGCAGTACTTC,CASSQSLDSFYEQYF
.,TRBV19,.,TRBJ1-5,15,TGTGCCAGTAGTATCTCCGTTTATAGCAATCAGCCCCAGCATTTT,CASSISVYSNQPQHF
.,TRBV7-9,.,TRBJ2-1,14,TGTGCCAGCAGCTTAGGGGGGGGCCCCAATGAGCAGTTCTTC,CASSLGGGPNEQFF
.,TRBV20-1,.,TRBJ1-1,15,TGCAGTGCCCGGAGCGGATGGGGAAGAGGGGGTGAAGCTTTCTTT,CSARSGWGRGGEAFF
.,TRBV7-9,.,TRBJ1-1,14,TGTGCCAGCAGCTTAGCGACGCCGTACTCTGAAGCTTTCTTT,CASSLATPYSEAFF
few,TRBV7-9,.,TRBJ2-3,16,TGTGCCAGCAGCTTAGGGGAGGTCCCGAATACAGATACGCAGTATTTT,CASSLGEVPNTDTQYF
.,TRBV20-1,.,TRBJ2-1,15,TGCAGTGCTAGAGAGTGGGGGAGGGGGAACAATGAGCAGTTCTTC,CSAREWGRGNNEQFF
.,TRBV27,.,TRBJ1-1,13,TGTGCCAGCCGCCCCTGGGGTTTGGCTGAAGCTTTCTTT,CASRPWGLAEAFF
few,TRBV7-3,TRBD1,TRBJ1-1,15,TGTGCCAGCAGCTTCTCGACAGGGGACTACACTGAAGCTTTCTTT,CASSFSTGDYTEAFF
.,TRBV20-1,TRBD2,TRBJ2-1,18,TGCAGTGCTAGAAGGGGCATAGCGGGGGCCCTCTCCTACAATGAGCAGTTCTTC,CSARRGIAGALSYNEQFF
medium-sized,TRBV20-1,TRBD1,TRBJ2-7,14,TGCAGTGCTAGAGGGGACAGGGGGCCCTACGAGCAGTACTTC,CSARGDRGPYEQYF
few,TRBV20-1,.,TRBJ1-6,13,TGCAGTGCTCAATCTGGATTCAATTCACCCCTCCACTTT,CSAQSGFNSPLHF
.,TRBV20-1,.,TRBJ1-2,11,TGCAGTGCTGAACTCGGCGATGGCTACACCTTC,CSAELGDGYTF
.,TRBV7-3,TRBD1,TRBJ1-1,16,TGTGCCAGCAGCTTGACTTCGACAGGGAGGAAGACTGAAGCTTTCTTT,CASSLTSTGRKTEAFF
few,TRBV7-6,.,TRBJ2-7,13,TGTGCCAGCAGCTTAGGGGGGCGGGGCGAGCAGTACTTC,CASSLGGRGEQYF
few,TRBV27,.,TRBJ2-3,14,TGTGCCACAGGACCGCCTAGGCACACAGATACGCAGTATTTT,CATGPPRHTDTQYF
few,TRBV6-1,TRBD2,TRBJ2-5,16,TGTGCCAGCAGTGAAGTTGTAGCGGGGAGTTCGAAGACCCAGTACTTC,CASSEVVAGSSKTQYF
.,TRBV6-1,.,TRBJ1-3,14,TGTGCCAGCAGTGAAAAGGGGTCTGGAAACACCATATATTTT,CASSEKGSGNTIYF
once,TRBV7-3,.,TRBJ1-3,15,TGTGCCAGCAGCCCCGGACACGGCTCTGGAAACACCATATATTTT,CASSPGHGSGNTIYF
.,TRBV20-1,TRBD1,TRBJ2-7,14,TGCAGTGCTGGGAACAGGGGTGGTTCCTACGAGCAGTACTTC,CSAGNRGGSYEQYF
few,TRBV7-9,TRBD2,TRBJ2-2,16,TGTGCCAGCACCACTAGCGGGGGAGGCGGCACCGGGGAGCTGTTTTTT,CASTTSGGGGTGELFF
medium-sized,TRBV20-1,TRBD1,TRBJ2-7,12,TGCAGTGCTAGTCGGACAGGGGAAGAGCAGTACTTC,CSASRTGEEQYF
medium-sized,TRBV20-1,TRBD1,TRBJ1-2,15,TGCAGTGCCCTCTCCCCAGGGGGAAACCCCTATGGCTACACCTTC,CSALSPGGNPYGYTF
medium-sized,TRBV20-1,.,TRBJ1-5,11,TGCAGTGCTAGTTTCGATCAGCCCCAGCATTTT,CSASFDQPQHF
.,TRBV5-4,TRBD1,TRBJ1-2,15,TGTGCCAGCAGCCCCCCGGGACAGGGAAAATATGGCTACACCTTC,CASSPPGQGKYGYTF
medium-sized,TRBV7-2,.,TRBJ1-2,14,TGTGCCAGCAGCTTAGTGCAGGGACCAGGTGGCTACACCTTC,CASSLVQGPGGYTF
medium-sized,TRBV19,TRBD1,TRBJ2-7,13,TGTGCCACCGGAAGGGGGCGACCCTACGAGCAGTACTTC,CATGRGRPYEQYF
medium-sized,TRBV7-9,.,TRBJ2-7,11,TGTGCCAGCAGCTTAAACTACGAGCAGTACTTC,CASSLNYEQYF
.,TRBV28,.,TRBJ2-7,15,TGTGCCAGCAGCCCCCCCGGGGACAAGGCCTACGAGCAGTACTTC,CASSPPGDKAYEQYF
.,TRBV7-9,TRBD2,TRBJ2-1,15,TGTGCCAGCAGCTTACAGGGGACTAGCCAAAATGAGCAGTTCTTC,CASSLQGTSQNEQFF
.,TRBV6-1,.,TRBJ1-5,15,TGTGCCAGCAGCATGGTAGGACAGACCAATCAGCCCCAGCATTTT,CASSMVGQTNQPQHF
.,TRBV5-4,TRBD1,TRBJ1-6,15,TGTGCCAGCAGCTGGGGACAGACGACCAATTCACCCCTCCACTTT,CASSWGQTTNSPLHF
.,TRBV24-1,.,TRBJ2-1,14,TGTGCCACCAGTGAGTCTTTCCGGGGGAGTGAGCAGTTCTTC,CATSESFRGSEQFF
medium-sized,TRBV15,.,TRBJ2-7,13,TGTGCCACCAGCTTTCGTTCCGGGACACCTCAGTACTTC,CATSFRSGTPQYF
.,TRBV20-1,.,TRBJ2-1,15,TGCAGTGCTTATACGCTGGGGGGGGCAGGCAATGAGCAGTTCTTC,CSAYTLGGAGNEQFF
medium-sized,TRBV28,TRBD2,TRBJ2-5,15,TGTGCCAGCATCTCTCTAGCGGGGGGATCCGAGACCCAGTACTTC,CASISLAGGSETQYF
.,TRBV10-3,TRBD1,TRBJ2-3,15,TGTGCCATCAGCCCCGGGACAGGGGCGACAGATACGCAGTATTTT,CAISPGTGATDTQYF
few,TRBV10-3,.,TRBJ1-5,14,TGTGCCATCAGTGAACAGGGAAGCAATCAGCCCCAGCATTTT,CAISEQGSNQPQHF
.,TRBV6-2/TRBV6-3,.,TRBJ2-5,13,TGTGCCAGCAGCCGACCCCATTGGGAGACCCAGTACTTC,CASSRPHWETQYF
few,TRBV20-1,TRBD2,TRBJ2-7,16,TGCAGTGCTAGAGATTCAAGCGGGGGTTTCTCCTACGAGCAGTACTTC,CSARDSSGGFSYEQYF
medium-sized,TRBV28,.,TRBJ2-7,15,TGTGCCAGCAGTTACGGGGGAGGTGGCTCCTACGAGCAGTACTTC,CASSYGGGGSYEQYF
large,TRBV5-1,.,TRBJ2-5,15,TGCGCCAGCAGCTTGGCGGGCGGGGTCCAAGAGACCCAGTACTTC,CASSLAGGVQETQYF
.,TRBV20-1,.,TRBJ1-5,16,TGCAGTGCTAGAGTATTAGCAACTGATAGCAATCAGCCCCAGCATTTT,CSARVLATDSNQPQHF
few,TRBV20-1,TRBD1,TRBJ1-1,15,TGCAGTGCTAGTGATCCGGGACAGGGGAACACTGAAGCTTTCTTT,CSASDPGQGNTEAFF
.,TRBV18,.,TRBJ2-7,14,TGTGCCAGCTCACCACAGGACACCACCTACGAGCAGTACTTC,CASSPQDTTYEQYF
.,TRBV28,TRBD2,TRBJ2-1,17,TGTGCCAGCAGACATCATGAGCGGGACCGATTCTACAATGAGCAGTTCTTC,CASRHHERDRFYNEQFF
.,TRBV6-5,.,TRBJ1-2,14,TGTGCCAGCAGTTCCCGGACAGCTAACTATGGCTACACCTTC,CASSSRTANYGYTF